The present TCR beta chain was sequenced within a study of T cells after yellow fever vaccination. V was clipped by 4 bases and J by 6 bases; unmatched bases: 6. The CDR3 length is 16 residues. The germline V gene has CDR1 DFQATT and CDR2 SNEGSKA (reference sequence). Overall study results and limits: Most primary-vaccination clones reappeared after the booster (about 97% CD4, more than 70% CD8).

TCRdb fed the 5' RACE reads into MiXCR, producing one record per CDR3 protein. The sample gives over 110,000 distinct CDR3 sequences, about 7.7% of which show up once; 0.55% to 0.9% is in the top ten. This clonotype showed up just a few times. Antigen specificity is unknown. The receptor was isolated from a man aged 30 to 39 who received the YFV17D yellow fever vaccine. The material sequenced was CD4+ T cells sorted from PBMCs, taken 5 days after the yellow fever booster vaccination. The chain uses TRBV20-1 and TRBJ2-2; 15 bases match TRBD2. Here the CDR3 DNA reads TGCAGTGCTACCGGGACTAGCGGGAGGTATGCCGGGGAGCTGTTTTTT. Translation: CSATGTSGRYAGELFF.